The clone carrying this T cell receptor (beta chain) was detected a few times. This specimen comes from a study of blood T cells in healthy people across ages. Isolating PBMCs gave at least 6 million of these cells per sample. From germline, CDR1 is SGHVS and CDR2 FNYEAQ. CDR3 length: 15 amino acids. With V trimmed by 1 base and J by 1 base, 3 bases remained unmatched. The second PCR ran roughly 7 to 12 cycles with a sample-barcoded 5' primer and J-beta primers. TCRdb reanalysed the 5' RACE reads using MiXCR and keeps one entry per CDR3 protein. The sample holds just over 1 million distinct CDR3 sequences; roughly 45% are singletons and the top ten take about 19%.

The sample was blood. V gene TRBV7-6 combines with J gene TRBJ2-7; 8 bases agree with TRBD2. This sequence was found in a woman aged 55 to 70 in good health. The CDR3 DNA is TGTGCCAGCAGCTTAGAAGCGGGAGTATCCTACGAGCAGTACTTC. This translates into CASSLEAGVSYEQYF.